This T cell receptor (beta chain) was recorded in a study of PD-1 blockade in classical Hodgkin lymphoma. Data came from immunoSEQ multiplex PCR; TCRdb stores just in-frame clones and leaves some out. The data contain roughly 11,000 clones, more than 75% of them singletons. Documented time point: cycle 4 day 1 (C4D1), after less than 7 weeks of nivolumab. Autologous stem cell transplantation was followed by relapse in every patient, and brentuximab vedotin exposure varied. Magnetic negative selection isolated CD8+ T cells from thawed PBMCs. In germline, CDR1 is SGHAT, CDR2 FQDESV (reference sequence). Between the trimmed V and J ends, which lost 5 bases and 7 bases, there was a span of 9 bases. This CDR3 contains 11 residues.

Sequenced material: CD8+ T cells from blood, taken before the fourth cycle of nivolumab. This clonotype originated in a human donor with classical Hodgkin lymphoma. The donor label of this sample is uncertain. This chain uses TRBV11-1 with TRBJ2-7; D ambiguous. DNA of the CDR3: TGTGCCAGCAGCAGAGATTGGGAGCAGTACTTC. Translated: CASSRDWEQYF.